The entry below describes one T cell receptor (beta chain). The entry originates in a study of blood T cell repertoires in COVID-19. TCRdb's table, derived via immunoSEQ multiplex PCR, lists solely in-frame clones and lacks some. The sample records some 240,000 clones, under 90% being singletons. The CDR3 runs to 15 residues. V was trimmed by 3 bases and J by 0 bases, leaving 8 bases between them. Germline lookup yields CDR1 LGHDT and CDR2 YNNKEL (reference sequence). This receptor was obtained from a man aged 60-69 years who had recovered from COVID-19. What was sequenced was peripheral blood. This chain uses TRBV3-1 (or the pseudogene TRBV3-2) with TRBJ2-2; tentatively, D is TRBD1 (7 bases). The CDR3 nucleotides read TGTGCCAGCAGCCACAGGGGGGCGAACACCGGGGAGCTGTTTTTT. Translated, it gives CASSHRGANTGELFF.